Following are 6 T cell receptor beta chains from one sample sequenced in a study of identical twins. Using its own MiXCR run on the 5' RACE reads, TCRdb lists one record per CDR3 protein. This table has around 1.7 million distinct CDR3 sequences, more than 30% appearing once. Sequences were obtained from cord blood. Source of these receptors: a newborn girl in good health.

The table lists this clonotype with a few counts. The CDR3 loop is CASSYGVGYQPQHF. The CDR3 nucleotides read TGTGCCAGCAGTTACGGGGTGGGTTACCAGCCCCAGCATTTT. The chain carries TRBV6-5 and TRBJ1-5; unclear D gene. Germline lookup yields CDR1 MNHEY and CDR2 SVGAGI. The CDR3 covers 14 residues. V was trimmed by 2 bases and J by 7 bases, leaving 12 bases between them.

This clonotype turned up a few times. The chain recombines TRBV20-1 with TRBJ1-2; D is unresolved. Per germline, CDR1 DFQATT and CDR2 SNEGSKA (reference sequence). The germline V and J ends were trimmed by 0 bases and 8 bases, with 34 bases remaining between them. The CDR3 is 20 amino acids. CDR3: CSARDGPFAAFRYILSGYTF. The DNA for the CDR3 is TGCAGTGCTAGAGATGGCCCTTTTGCGGCTTTTAGATACATTCTCTCGGGCTACACCTTC.

J is TRBJ2-7 and V is TRBV9, with D perhaps TRBD2 (6 bases). CDR1 SGDLS and CDR2 YYNGEE come from the germline V gene. The CDR3 spans 15 residues. V was cut by 3 bases and J by 3 bases, with 16 bases left in between. The CDR3: CASSARPGLYYEQYF. CDR3 coding DNA: TGTGCCAGCAGCGCACGGCCGGGACTCTACTACGAGCAGTACTTC.

This clonotype was observed many times. The genes are TRBV27 and TRBJ2-7; 10 bases line up with TRBD1. The CDR3 loop spans 13 amino acids. Germline CDR1 MNHEY, CDR2 SMNVEV (reference sequence). V lost 4 bases and J lost 5; bases outside the gene matches: 2. The CDR3 region is CASSSGTGDEQYF. CDR3 DNA: TGTGCCAGCAGTTCCGGGACAGGGGACGAGCAGTACTTC.

The chain is built from TRBV4-2 and TRBJ2-3; 10 positions agree with TRBD2. This CDR3 spans 17 amino acids. J gave up 5 bases and V 0 bases, and 8 bases lay outside the gene matches. Germline V CDR1 and CDR2: LGHNA, YNFKEQ. The CDR3 DNA follows: TGTGCCAGCAGCCAAGATAATGGAGCGGGGGGGGTAGATACGCAGTATTTT. Encoded protein: CASSQDNGAGGVDTQYF.

The CDR3 coding sequence is TGCAGCGCCGGACCAGGCCCGAACACCGGGGAGCTGTTTTTT. Residues: CSAGPGPNTGELFF. V and J are TRBV29-1 and TRBJ2-2; D is ambiguous. Germline CDR1 reads SQVTM; CDR2 reads ANQGSEA. The germline V and J ends were trimmed by 7 bases and 0 bases, with 12 bases remaining between them. The CDR3 consists of 14 residues.